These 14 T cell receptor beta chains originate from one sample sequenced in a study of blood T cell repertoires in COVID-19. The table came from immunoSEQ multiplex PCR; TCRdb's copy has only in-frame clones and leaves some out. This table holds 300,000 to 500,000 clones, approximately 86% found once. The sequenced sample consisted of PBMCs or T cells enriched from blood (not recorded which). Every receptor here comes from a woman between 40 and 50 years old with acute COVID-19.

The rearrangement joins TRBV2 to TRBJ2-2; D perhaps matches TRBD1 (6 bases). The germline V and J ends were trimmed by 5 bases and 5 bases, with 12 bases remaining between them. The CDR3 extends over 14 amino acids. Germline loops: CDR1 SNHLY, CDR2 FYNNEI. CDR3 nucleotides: TGTGCCAGCAGTCCAGGGGAAAAAACCGGGGAGCTGTTTTTT. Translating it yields CASSPGEKTGELFF.

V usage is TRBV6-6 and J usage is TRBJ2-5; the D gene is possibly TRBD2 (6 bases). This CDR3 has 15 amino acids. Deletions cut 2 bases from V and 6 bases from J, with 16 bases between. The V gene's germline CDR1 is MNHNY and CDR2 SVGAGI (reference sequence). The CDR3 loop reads CASSYLNGGKKTQYF. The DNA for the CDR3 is TGTGCCAGCAGTTACCTGAACGGGGGTAAGAAGACCCAGTACTTC.

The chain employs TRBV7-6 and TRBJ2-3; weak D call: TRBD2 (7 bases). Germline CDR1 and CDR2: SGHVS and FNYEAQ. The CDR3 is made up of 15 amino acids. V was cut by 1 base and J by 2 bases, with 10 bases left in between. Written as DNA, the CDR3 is TGTGCCAGCAGCTTAGGGCGGGGGCCCACAGATACGCAGTATTTT. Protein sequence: CASSLGRGPTDTQYF.

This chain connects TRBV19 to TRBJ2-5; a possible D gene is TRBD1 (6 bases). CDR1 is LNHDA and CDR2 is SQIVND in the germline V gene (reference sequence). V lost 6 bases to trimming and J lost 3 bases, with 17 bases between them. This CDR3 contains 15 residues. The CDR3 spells CASRPTGPGKETQYF. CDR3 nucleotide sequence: TGTGCCAGTAGGCCTACAGGGCCGGGGAAAGAGACCCAGTACTTC.

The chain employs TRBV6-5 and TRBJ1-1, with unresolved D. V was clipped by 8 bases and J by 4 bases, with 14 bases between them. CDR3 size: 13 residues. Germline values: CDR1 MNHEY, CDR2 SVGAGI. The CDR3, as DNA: TGTGCCAGCCGCGGGATGGATGGCACTGAAGCTTTCTTT. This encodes CASRGMDGTEAFF.

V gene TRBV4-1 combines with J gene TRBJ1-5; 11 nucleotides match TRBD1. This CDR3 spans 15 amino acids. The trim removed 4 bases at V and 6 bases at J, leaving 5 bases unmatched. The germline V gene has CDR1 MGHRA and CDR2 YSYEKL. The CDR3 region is CASSPGQGAFQPQHF. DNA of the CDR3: TGCGCCAGCAGCCCTGGACAGGGGGCCTTTCAGCCCCAGCATTTT.

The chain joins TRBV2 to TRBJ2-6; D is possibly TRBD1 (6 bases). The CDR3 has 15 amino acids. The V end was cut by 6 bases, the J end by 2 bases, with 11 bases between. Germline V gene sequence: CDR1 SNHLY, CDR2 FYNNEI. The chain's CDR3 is CASSYNRAGANVLTF. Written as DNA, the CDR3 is TGTGCCAGCAGCTACAACAGGGCTGGGGCCAACGTCCTGACTTTC.

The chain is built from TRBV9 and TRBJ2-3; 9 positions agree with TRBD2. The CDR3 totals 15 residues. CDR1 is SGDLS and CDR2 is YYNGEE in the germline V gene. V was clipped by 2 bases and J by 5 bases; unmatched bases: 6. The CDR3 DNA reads TGTGCCAGCAGCGTCTGGCGGGGGGGCGTAGATACGCAGTATTTT. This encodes CASSVWRGGVDTQYF. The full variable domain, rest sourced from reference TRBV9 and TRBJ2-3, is DSGVTQTPKHLITATGQRVTLRCSPRSGDLSVYWYQQSLDQGLQFLIQYYNGEERAKGNILERFSAQQFPDLHSELNLSSLELGDSALYFCASSVWRGGVDTQYFGPGTRLTVL.

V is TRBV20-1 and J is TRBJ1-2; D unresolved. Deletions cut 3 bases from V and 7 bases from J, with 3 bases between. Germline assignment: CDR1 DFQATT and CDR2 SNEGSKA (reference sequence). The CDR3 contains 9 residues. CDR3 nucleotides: TGCAGTGCTAGGGCTGGCTACACCTTC. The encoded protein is CSARAGYTF.

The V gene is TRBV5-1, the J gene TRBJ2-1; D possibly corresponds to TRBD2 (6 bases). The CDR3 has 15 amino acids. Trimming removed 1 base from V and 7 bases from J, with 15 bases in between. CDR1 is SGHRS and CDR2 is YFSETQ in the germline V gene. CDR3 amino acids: CASSLTVIGTNEQFF. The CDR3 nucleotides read TGCGCCAGCAGCTTGACAGTCATAGGGACTAATGAGCAGTTCTTC.

DNA of the CDR3: TGTGCCAGCAGCCAAGATCCTAGCGGAGAGACCCAGTACTTC. Its translation is CASSQDPSGETQYF. This chain uses TRBV3-1 (or the pseudogene TRBV3-2) with TRBJ2-5, with 7 bases aligning to TRBD2. The length of the CDR3 is 14 residues. J lost 4 bases, V lost 0 bases, and 2 bases had no gene match. Germline loops: CDR1 LGHDT, CDR2 YNNKEL (reference sequence).

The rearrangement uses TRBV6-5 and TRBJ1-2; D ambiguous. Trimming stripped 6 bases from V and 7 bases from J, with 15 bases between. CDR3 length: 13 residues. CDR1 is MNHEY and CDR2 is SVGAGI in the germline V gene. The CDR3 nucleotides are TGTGCCAGCAGAAAAACAGCGGGTGGTGGCTACACCTTC. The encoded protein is CASRKTAGGGYTF.

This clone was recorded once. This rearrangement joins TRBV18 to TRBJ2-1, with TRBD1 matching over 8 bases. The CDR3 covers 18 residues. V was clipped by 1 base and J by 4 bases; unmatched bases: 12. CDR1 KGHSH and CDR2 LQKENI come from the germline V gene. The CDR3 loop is CASSPRLPRTGQYNEQFF. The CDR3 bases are TGTGCCAGCTCACCACGGCTCCCTCGGACAGGGCAGTACAATGAGCAGTTCTTC.

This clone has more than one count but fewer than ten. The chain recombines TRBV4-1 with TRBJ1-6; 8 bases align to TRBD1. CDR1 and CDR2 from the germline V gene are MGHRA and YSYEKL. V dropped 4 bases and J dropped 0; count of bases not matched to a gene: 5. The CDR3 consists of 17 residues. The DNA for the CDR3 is TGCGCCAGCAGCCCGGCAGGGGGCGCCTCCTATAATTCACCCCTCCACTTT. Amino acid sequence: CASSPAGGASYNSPLHF.